This entry lists 31 T cell receptor beta chains sequenced from one sample in a study of cytomegalovirus exposure and HLA in healthy donors. The PCR ran on 60 Vbeta and 13 Jbeta primers. Data came from immunoSEQ multiplex PCR; TCRdb stores just in-frame clones and leaves some out. Its clone listing holds under 85,000 clones. Material for sequencing was PBMCs. Receptor source: a boy younger than 18 in good health and CMV-seronegative.

The chain has TRBV11-3 and TRBJ1-1; no firm D call. Deletions cut 2 bases from V and 4 bases from J, with 11 bases between. Looked up from germline, CDR1 is SGHNT and CDR2 is YENEEA. The CDR3 loop spans 14 amino acids. DNA of the CDR3: TGTGCCAGCAGCTTACAGGAGGGTGGCACTGAAGCTTTCTTT. This translates into CASSLQEGGTEAFF.

J is TRBJ1-5 and V is TRBV29-1; a weak D match, TRBD1 (6 bases). Germline V CDR1 and CDR2: SQVTM, ANQGSEA. V lost 5 bases and J lost 3, with 11 bases in between. The CDR3 is 13 residues long. DNA for the CDR3: TGCAGCGTTTGGACAGAATCCAATCAGCCCCAGCATTTT. It specifies CSVWTESNQPQHF.

The V call is TRBV27, the J call TRBJ2-7; TRBD1 might be the D (6 bases). The ends were cut back, 8 bases at V and 2 bases at J, with 19 bases in the middle. This CDR3 is built from 15 residues. The V gene's germline CDR1 is MNHEY and CDR2 SMNVEV (reference sequence). CDR3 loop: CASSFIWDKAYEQYF. CDR3 bases: TGTGCCAGCTCTTTTATCTGGGACAAAGCCTACGAGCAGTACTTC.

The V gene is TRBV30, the J gene TRBJ1-1; no clear D gene. V shed 5 bases and J shed 1 base, with 11 bases lying between them. The germline gives CDR1 GTSNPN, CDR2 SVGIG (reference sequence). CDR3 size: 13 residues. The CDR3 bases are TGTGCCTGGGAAAGCGGGGAGAACACTGAAGCTTTCTTT. Its protein product is CAWESGENTEAFF. Variable domain in full (rest from reference TRBV30 and TRBJ1-1): SQTIHQWPATLVQPVGSPLSLECTVEGTSNPNLYWYRQAAGRGLQLLFYSVGIGQISSEVPQNLSASRPQDRQFILSSKKLLLSDSGFYLCAWESGENTEAFFGQGTRLTVV.

This chain uses TRBV7-2 with TRBJ2-7, with TRBD1 as a possible D gene (6 bases). There are 11 residues in the CDR3. Germline V CDR1 and CDR2: SGHTA, FQGNSA. V lost 4 bases and J 9 bases, leaving 10 bases between the germline ends. In DNA, the CDR3 is TGTGCCAGCAGCTCTCAGGGGCTGCAGTACTTC. Translated: CASSSQGLQYF. Based on the CDR3 plus reference TRBV7-2 and TRBJ2-7, the full variable domain is GAGVSQSPSNKVTEKGKDVELRCDPISGHTALYWYRQSLGQGLEFLIYFQGNSAPDKSGLPSDRFSAERTGGSVSTLTIQRTQQEDSAVYLCASSSQGLQYFGPGTRLTVT.

The chain uses TRBV15 and TRBJ2-3, with 7 bases lining up with TRBD1. Germline-derived CDR1 and CDR2 are LNHNV and YYDKDF (reference sequence). This CDR3 contains 19 residues. V was pared by 3 bases and J by 0 bases, with 15 bases of the junction left unmatched. CDR3 sequence: CATSSSNPRGGFSTDTQYF. CDR3 nucleotide sequence: TGTGCCACCAGCAGTTCTAACCCCAGAGGGGGCTTTAGCACAGATACGCAGTATTTT.

V usage is TRBV18 and J usage is TRBJ2-5, with D possibly matching TRBD1 (6 bases). V lost 0 bases, J lost 7 bases, and 15 bases lay in between. The CDR3 contains 15 residues. Germline V gives CDR1 KGHSH, CDR2 LQKENI. The CDR3 region has the DNA TGTGCCAGCTCACCACCGTCACAGGGAGAACCGACCCAGTACTTC. It translates to CASSPPSQGEPTQYF.

V and J are TRBV15 and TRBJ2-1, with D hard to call. There are 13 residues in the CDR3. The V and J ends lost 5 bases and 11 bases respectively, with 16 bases between them. Germline lookup yields CDR1 LNHNV and CDR2 YYDKDF (reference sequence). The CDR3 protein is CATSEALGFQQFF. CDR3 nucleotide sequence: TGTGCCACCAGCGAGGCTCTGGGTTTTCAGCAGTTCTTC.

The chain joins TRBV19 to TRBJ1-2, with D unresolved. Trimming took off 6 bases at V and 4 bases at J, with 15 bases between the two ends. This CDR3 contains 14 residues. CDR1 and CDR2 from the germline V gene are LNHDA and SQIVND (reference sequence). In DNA form, the CDR3 reads TGTGCCAGTAGGGGAGGGAGACTTCTCTATGGCTACACCTTC. Translating gives CASRGGRLLYGYTF. Full variable domain (rest looked up from reference TRBV19 and TRBJ1-2): DGGITQSPKYLFRKEGQNVTLSCEQNLNHDAMYWYRQDPGQGLRLIYYSQIVNDFQKGDIAEGYSVSREKKESFPLTVTSAQKNPTAFYLCASRGGRLLYGYTFGSGTRLTVV.

This chain joins TRBV4-2 and TRBJ2-7; maybe TRBD2 (5 bases). Germline CDR1 reads LGHNA; CDR2 reads YNFKEQ. This CDR3 contains 16 residues. The V gene lost 0 bases and the J gene lost 0 bases, with 12 bases spanning the gap. Written as DNA, the CDR3 is TGTGCCAGCAGCCAAGAGGAGAGGACTTCCTCCTACGAGCAGTACTTC. Protein: CASSQEERTSSYEQYF.

This rearrangement joins TRBV5-1 to TRBJ1-2; D uncertain. V lost 4 bases and J 2 bases, leaving 15 bases between the germline ends. Per the germline V gene, CDR1 is SGHRS and CDR2 is YFSETQ. There are 15 residues in the CDR3. This chain's CDR3 is CASSQQSSGNYGYTF. Here the CDR3 DNA reads TGCGCCAGCAGCCAACAGAGTTCGGGAAACTATGGCTACACCTTC.

The chain couples TRBV6-5 to TRBJ1-5, with D hard to call. Trimming took 6 bases from V and 4 from J, leaving 13 bases between them. Germline V lookup: CDR1 MNHEY, CDR2 SVGAGI. This CDR3 is built from 14 residues. The chain's CDR3 is CASSEDDPNQPQHF. The CDR3 DNA reads TGTGCCAGCAGCGAGGATGACCCAAATCAGCCCCAGCATTTT.

This chain links TRBV27 with TRBJ2-7, with D tentatively TRBD2 (6 bases). The V gene's germline CDR1 is MNHEY and CDR2 SMNVEV (reference sequence). Trimming left V 5 bases short and J 2 bases short, with 13 bases between. The CDR3 contains 14 residues. The CDR3 here is CASSARGGPYEQYF. CDR3 in DNA: TGTGCCAGCAGTGCCCGGGGAGGTCCCTACGAGCAGTACTTC.

Concerning this clone itself: At one of its ends the junction is not consistent with the germline gene, which may arise from a read error. The chain employs TRBV29-1 and TRBJ1-5; TRBD1 matches 7 bases. The CDR3 covers 14 residues. Germline CDR1 and CDR2: SQVTM and ANQGSEA. CDR3 protein: CSVEGQECNQPQHF. The CDR3 DNA is TGCAGCGTAGAAGGACAGGAGTGCAATCAGCCCCAGCATTTT.

The chain uses TRBV30 and TRBJ1-2; 8 bases agree with TRBD1. V was pared by 1 base and J by 0 bases, with 7 bases of the junction left unmatched. Germline assignment: CDR1 GTSNPN and CDR2 SVGIG (reference sequence). This CDR3 region has 16 residues. DNA of the CDR3: TGTGCCTGGAGTGCGGGGACAGGAGGAACTAACTATGGCTACACCTTC. This codes for CAWSAGTGGTNYGYTF.

The chain recombines TRBV7-2 with TRBJ1-6; D is uncertain. The V end lost 1 base, the J end lost 6 bases, and 10 bases lay between the germline ends. The CDR3 is 15 amino acids. Germline lookup yields CDR1 SGHTA and CDR2 FQGNSA. CDR3 in DNA: TGTGCCAGCAGCTTAGACCCGGGTGCTAATTCACCCCTCCACTTT. Amino acids: CASSLDPGANSPLHF.

The rearrangement links TRBV18 to TRBJ2-3, with a weak D call TRBD1 (6 bases). V lost 5 bases and J lost 0, with 15 bases in between. The CDR3 totals 16 residues. The germline gives CDR1 KGHSH, CDR2 LQKENI. CDR3 region: CASSDSGTTSTDTQYF. CDR3 bases: TGTGCCAGCTCAGACTCCGGGACAACTAGCACAGATACGCAGTATTTT.

The rearrangement uses TRBV7-9 and TRBJ2-3; 10 nucleotides match TRBD2. V shed 5 bases and J 3 bases; nucleotides not matched to a gene: 5. Germline CDR1 is SEHNR and CDR2 is FQNEAQ (reference sequence). This CDR3 comprises 15 residues. The CDR3 bases are TGTGCCAGCAGCCTCGGGACTAGCGCGACAGATACGCAGTATTTT. It specifies CASSLGTSATDTQYF.

The chain joins TRBV7-2 to TRBJ2-7, with 7 positions matching TRBD2. The germline V gene encodes CDR1 SGHTA and CDR2 FQGNSA. The CDR3 is 13 residues long. With V trimmed by 2 bases and J by 6 bases, 4 bases remained unmatched. The CDR3 DNA sequence: TGTGCCAGCAGCTTATCGGGAGGTGGCGAGCAGTACTTC. It encodes CASSLSGGGEQYF.

The chain couples TRBV30 to TRBJ1-3; perhaps TRBD1 as D (5 bases). V dropped 1 base and J dropped 3 bases, with 7 bases sitting between them. Germline V lookup: CDR1 GTSNPN, CDR2 SVGIG (reference sequence). CDR3 size: 13 residues. CDR3 DNA: TGTGCCTGGAGTGAGGGACTTGGAAACACCATATATTTT. Translated, it gives CAWSEGLGNTIYF.

The chain is built from TRBV5-6 and TRBJ2-1; no firm D call. Per germline, CDR1 SGHDT and CDR2 YYEEEE. Between the trimmed V and J ends, which lost 4 bases and 4 bases, there was a span of 15 bases. This CDR3 is built from 15 residues. CDR3 region: CASSAFHGDYNEQFF. CDR3 coding DNA: TGTGCCAGCAGCGCCTTCCACGGAGATTACAATGAGCAGTTCTTC.

The chain couples TRBV30 to TRBJ1-4, with no clear D. This CDR3 contains 12 residues. Trimming removed 8 bases from V and 4 bases from J, with 11 bases in between. Germline loops: CDR1 GTSNPN, CDR2 SVGIG (reference sequence). CDR3 sequence (DNA): TGTGCCACGGGGTCCGGTAATGAAAAACTGTTTTTT. Its protein is CATGSGNEKLFF. The full variable domain, with the rest looked up from reference TRBV30 and TRBJ1-4, is SQTIHQWPATLVQPVGSPLSLECTVEGTSNPNLYWYRQAAGRGLQLLFYSVGIGQISSEVPQNLSASRPQDRQFILSSKKLLLSDSGFYLCATGSGNEKLFFGSGTQLSVL.

The rearrangement uses TRBV5-6 and TRBJ2-2, with 9 bases lining up with TRBD1. CDR3 size: 17 residues. With 6 bases clipped from V and 5 bases from J, the junction kept 14 bases outside the gene matches. CDR1 is SGHDT and CDR2 is YYEEEE in the germline V gene. Here the CDR3 reads CASTSYSPGTGTGELFF. CDR3 sequence (DNA): TGTGCCAGCACCTCCTACAGCCCCGGGACAGGGACCGGGGAGCTGTTTTTT. Using reference TRBV5-6 and TRBJ2-2 for the parts outside the CDR3, the full variable domain is DAGVTQSPTHLIKTRGQQVTLRCSPKSGHDTVSWYQQALGQGPQFIFQYYEEEERQRGNFPDRFSGHQFPNYSSELNVNALLLGDSALYLCASTSYSPGTGTGELFFGEGSRLTVL.

The J gene is TRBJ1-2, the V gene TRBV2, with D unclear. Germline assignment: CDR1 SNHLY and CDR2 FYNNEI. This CDR3 spans 10 amino acids. With 7 bases removed from V and 10 bases from J, the gap between germline ends came to 10 bases. CDR3 amino acids: CASITGYYTF. The CDR3 DNA reads TGTGCCAGCATCACCGGGTACTACACCTTC.

The rearrangement links TRBV7-3 to TRBJ1-1; 7 bases line up with TRBD1. Trimming cost V 3 bases and J 2 bases; bases outside gene matches: 3. The CDR3 has 14 residues. CDR1 is SGHTA and CDR2 is FQGTGA in the germline V gene. CDR3 region: CASSFNRGNTEAFF. The DNA for the CDR3 is TGTGCCAGCAGCTTTAACAGGGGAAACACTGAAGCTTTCTTT.

The genes are TRBV9 and TRBJ2-3; D gene unclear. The CDR3 has 17 residues. V dropped 4 bases and J dropped 0 bases, with 18 bases sitting between them. The germline CDR1 and CDR2 sequences are SGDLS and YYNGEE. CDR3 sequence: CASSSWVSGASTDTQYF. DNA for the CDR3: TGTGCCAGCAGCTCCTGGGTAAGTGGAGCTAGCACAGATACGCAGTATTTT.

V and J are TRBV7-9 and TRBJ2-7; TRBD1 aligns across 10 bases. V dropped 10 bases and J dropped 3; count of bases not matched to a gene: 6. This CDR3 is built from 13 residues. Germline V gene sequence: CDR1 SEHNR, CDR2 FQNEAQ (reference sequence). CDR3 sequence: CATGQGGLYEQYF. The DNA of the CDR3 is TGTGCCACCGGACAGGGGGGTCTCTACGAGCAGTACTTC.

CDR3 amino acids: CASTEQTGYDTEAFF. The CDR3 coding sequence is TGCGCCAGCACCGAACAAACAGGGTACGACACTGAAGCTTTCTTT. This rearrangement joins TRBV5-1 to TRBJ1-1, with D maybe TRBD1 (6 bases). V was pared by 6 bases and J by 3 bases, with 18 bases between. The CDR3 loop spans 15 amino acids. The germline V gene has CDR1 SGHRS and CDR2 YFSETQ.

This chain uses TRBV7-2 with TRBJ2-1; 9 bases fit TRBD2. The V gene end was trimmed by 5 bases and the J gene end by 9 bases; junction bases not matched to a gene: 11. CDR3 length: 15 residues. Germline CDR1 reads SGHTA; CDR2 reads FQGNSA. CDR3 DNA sequence: TGTGCCAGCAGCCTAAACAGCGGGGGGCCCACTGAGCAGTTCTTC. Translating it yields CASSLNSGGPTEQFF. Drawing the rest from reference TRBV7-2 and TRBJ2-1, the complete variable domain is GAGVSQSPSNKVTEKGKDVELRCDPISGHTALYWYRQSLGQGLEFLIYFQGNSAPDKSGLPSDRFSAERTGGSVSTLTIQRTQQEDSAVYLCASSLNSGGPTEQFFGPGTRLTVL.

This rearrangement joins TRBV10-1 to TRBJ2-5; 10 bases align to TRBD2. With V trimmed by 9 bases and J by 5 bases, 9 bases remained unmatched. Germline V lookup: CDR1 WNHNN, CDR2 SYGVQD (reference sequence). This CDR3 has 14 residues. CDR3 region: CASSGLASGETQYF. In DNA form, the CDR3 reads TGCGCCAGTTCGGGACTAGCGTCAGGGGAGACCCAGTACTTC.

The chain joins TRBV15 to TRBJ2-7, with D maybe TRBD2 (5 bases). In germline, CDR1 is LNHNV, CDR2 YYDKDF (reference sequence). The CDR3 contains 16 residues. V gave up 0 bases and J gave up 5 bases, with 17 bases separating them. The CDR3, as DNA: TGTGCCACCAGCAGAGATCTCTTGACGGGGATCCACGAGCAGTACTTC. Protein: CATSRDLLTGIHEQYF.